Listed below are T cell receptor beta chains from one sample, sequenced in a study of blood T cell repertoires in COVID-19. Sequencing was performed with immunoSEQ multiplex PCR; in TCRdb, only in-frame clones are kept and a portion is missing. Of about 280,000 clones in the sample, about 88% were seen once. The sample comprised peripheral blood. These receptors were collected from a woman aged 70 to 79 with COVID-19, enrolled during active disease. CDR3s include the opening cysteine and the closing phenylalanine or tryptophan. Each record gives: clone size, J gene, CDR3 length, D gene, V gene, CDR3 DNA, CDR3 protein. D genes are given only for firm matches. Expanded clones get a size class; other rows say once, few or many, or leave the size out.

. | TRBJ2-1 | 15 | TRBD2 | TRBV27 | TGTGCCAGCATAGGTGGGACTAGCGGGTATAATGAGCAGTTCTTC | CASIGGTSGYNEQFF
once | TRBJ2-1 | 15 | TRBD1 | TRBV6-5 | TGTGCCAGCATGAACGAGGGACAGGGAATAGGCGAGCAGTTCTTC | CASMNEGQGIGEQFF
. | TRBJ1-2 | 14 | TRBD1 | TRBV11-2 | TGTGCCAGCAGCCCCGACAGGGGCGTCTATGGCTACACCTTC | CASSPDRGVYGYTF
. | TRBJ2-3 | 17 | . | TRBV5-4 | TGTGCCAGCAGCCTCGGCGGGACAGCTACTAGCACAGATACGCAGTATTTT | CASSLGGTATSTDTQYF
. | TRBJ2-2 | 14 | . | TRBV4-3 | TGCGCCAGCAGCCAGGACAGATTCACCGGGGAGCTGTTTTTT | CASSQDRFTGELFF
many | TRBJ1-5 | 15 | . | TRBV28 | TGTGCCAGCAGCCCCATGAGGGGGATCAATCAGCCCCAGCATTTT | CASSPMRGINQPQHF
once | TRBJ2-1 | 15 | . | TRBV3-1/TRBV3-2 | TGTGCCAGCAGCCGAGGACGGGGGTCCTACAATGAGCAGTTCTTC | CASSRGRGSYNEQFF
. | TRBJ1-5 | 13 | . | TRBV15 | TGTGCCACCCGGGAGGCGATCAATCAGCCCCAGCATTTT | CATREAINQPQHF
. | TRBJ1-1 | 15 | TRBD1 | TRBV5-1 | TGCGCCAGCAGCTCCGGACAGGGGGCATATACTGAAGCTTTCTTT | CASSSGQGAYTEAFF
. | TRBJ1-1 | 14 | . | TRBV12-5 | TGTGCTAGTGGTGGCCTGGGAGCGAACACTGAAGCTTTCTTT | CASGGLGANTEAFF
few | TRBJ2-3 | 14 | TRBD1 | TRBV10-3 | TGTGCCATCAAAGAGACAGGGGGCATAGATACGCAGTATTTT | CAIKETGGIDTQYF
. | TRBJ1-2 | 16 | TRBD1 | TRBV30 | TGTGCCTGGAGTCCCATCCGGGACAGCCCTAACTATGGCTACACCTTC | CAWSPIRDSPNYGYTF
few | TRBJ2-3 | 16 | TRBD1 | TRBV5-6 | TGTGCCAGCAGCTTATTGGGACAGGGGGCTTCAGATACGCAGTATTTT | CASSLLGQGASDTQYF
. | TRBJ2-1 | 14 | TRBD1 | TRBV9 | TGTGCCAGCAGCTTACGGGACAGCTACAATGAGCAGTTCTTC | CASSLRDSYNEQFF
. | TRBJ1-6 | 15 | TRBD1 | TRBV19 | TGTGCCAGTAGTATAGCTACAGGGGGTAATTCACCCCTCCACTTT | CASSIATGGNSPLHF
. | TRBJ1-4 | 13 | TRBD1 | TRBV28 | TGTGCCAGCAAAGGGACAGTAAATGAAAAACTGTTTTTT | CASKGTVNEKLFF
. | TRBJ1-3 | 13 | . | TRBV7-2 | TGTGCCAGCAGCCAGCGGTCTGGAAACACCATATATTTT | CASSQRSGNTIYF
. | TRBJ2-3 | 14 | TRBD2 | TRBV24-1 | TGTGCCACCAGGGTAGGACTAGGATTAGATACGCAGTATTTT | CATRVGLGLDTQYF
. | TRBJ2-1 | 12 | . | TRBV5-8 | TGTGCCAGCAGCCAGTGGACAGTTGAGCAGTTCTTC | CASSQWTVEQFF
. | TRBJ1-1 | 15 | . | TRBV7-2 | TGTGCCAGCAGCCTCATATCGACAGGGAACACTGAAGCTTTCTTT | CASSLISTGNTEAFF
. | TRBJ2-3 | 11 | . | TRBV12-3/TRBV12-4 | TGTGCCAGCAGGCGGGCAGATACGCAGTATTTT | CASRRADTQYF
. | TRBJ2-7 | 12 | TRBD2 | TRBV30 | TGTGCCCACACTAGCGGGGTTTACGAGCAGTACTTC | CAHTSGVYEQYF
. | TRBJ2-5 | 14 | TRBD1 | TRBV5-4 | TGTGCCAGCAGCCTCCGACAGGGCCAAGAGACCCAGTACTTC | CASSLRQGQETQYF
. | TRBJ2-1 | 14 | . | TRBV28 | TGTGCCAGCAGTCCCCTGGGCGGGTACAATGAGCAGTTCTTC | CASSPLGGYNEQFF
. | TRBJ1-6 | 15 | . | TRBV20-1 | TGCAGTGCTAGTGGGGACCGGGGGGTGAATTCACCCCTCCACTTT | CSASGDRGVNSPLHF
. | TRBJ2-4 | 14 | TRBD1 | TRBV6-5 | TGTGCCAGCAGAGAGCAGGACAGGGCATACATTCAGTACTTC | CASREQDRAYIQYF
. | TRBJ2-3 | 15 | . | TRBV9 | TGTGCCAGCAGCATTCGCGGGTTGTCCACAGATACGCAGTATTTT | CASSIRGLSTDTQYF
few | TRBJ2-1 | 15 | . | TRBV5-6 | TGTGCCAGCAGCTTAAGGGGTTTGCTTTACAATGAGCAGTTCTTC | CASSLRGLLYNEQFF
. | TRBJ2-1 | 14 | TRBD1 | TRBV27 | TGTGCCAGCAGCCCCGGGACAGGGGGCAATGAGCAGTTCTTC | CASSPGTGGNEQFF
. | TRBJ2-3 | 14 | TRBD1 | TRBV27 | TGTGCCAGCAGTTTAGGACAGGGGTCAGATACGCAGTATTTT | CASSLGQGSDTQYF
. | TRBJ2-3 | 11 | . | TRBV10-3 | TGTGCCATCAGTGAATATGATACGCAGTATTTT | CAISEYDTQYF
. | TRBJ1-1 | 11 | . | TRBV10-2 | TGCGCCAGCTCGCCGGGCACTGAAGCTTTCTTT | CASSPGTEAFF
. | TRBJ2-3 | 16 | . | TRBV5-1 | TGCGCCAGCAGCCTCGACTGGCTCCTCGGCACAGATACGCAGTATTTT | CASSLDWLLGTDTQYF
. | TRBJ1-2 | 15 | TRBD1 | TRBV30 | TGTGCCTGGAGTGTCGCCCCAGGGGGGTTCGGCGGCTACACCTTC | CAWSVAPGGFGGYTF
. | TRBJ2-3 | 14 | TRBD1 | TRBV7-9 | TGTGCCAGCAGCTCGGGACAGGGGGCAGGGACGCAGTATTTT | CASSSGQGAGTQYF
. | TRBJ2-7 | 15 | TRBD1 | TRBV19 | TGTGCCAGTAGTTCACCCGGGACAGGGCCAGAGGAGCAGTACTTC | CASSSPGTGPEEQYF
. | TRBJ2-7 | 11 | . | TRBV27 | TGTGCCAGCAGTTTCGGCTACGAGCAGTACTTC | CASSFGYEQYF